These 20 T cell receptor beta chains came from one sample sequenced in a study of cytomegalovirus exposure and HLA in healthy donors. Primers for the PCR totalled 60 Vbeta and 13 Jbeta. Data came from immunoSEQ multiplex PCR; TCRdb stores just in-frame clones and leaves some out. The table has 95,000 to 150,000 clones, around 86% seen once; the top ten hold around 2%. Sequencing was performed on PBMCs. Every receptor here comes from a man aged 30-40 years in good health and CMV-seronegative.

This chain uses TRBV28 with TRBJ1-6; 7 positions agree with TRBD1. Germline V lookup: CDR1 MDHEN, CDR2 SYDVKM. Trimming at V came to 1 base and at J to 9 bases, leaving 12 bases not matched to a gene. The CDR3 covers 17 residues. CDR3 DNA: TGTGCCAGCAGTTTATTACAGGGGCGAGGCGTCGGTTCACCCCTCCACTTT. This encodes CASSLLQGRGVGSPLHF.

V usage is TRBV25-1 and J usage is TRBJ1-5; TRBD1 matches 10 bases. CDR1 is MGHDK, CDR2 SYGVNS, per germline. This CDR3 has 13 residues. J gave up 5 bases and V 8 bases, and 3 bases lay outside the gene matches. CDR3 protein: CASRDRGDQPQHF. The CDR3 nucleotides are TGTGCCAGCCGGGACAGGGGCGATCAGCCCCAGCATTTT. Drawing the rest from reference TRBV25-1 and TRBJ1-5, the complete variable domain is EADIYQTPRYLVIGTGKKITLECSQTMGHDKMYWYQQDPGMELHLIHYSYGVNSTEKGDLSSESTVSRIRTEHFPLTLESARPSHTSQYLCASRDRGDQPQHFGDGTRLSIL.

This clone was detected only once. This sequence joins TRBV7-2 and TRBJ2-7; TRBD1 matches at 10 bases. V trimming: 3 bases; J trimming: 6 bases; junction bases outside the gene matches: 8. Germline V gives CDR1 SGHTA, CDR2 FQGNSA. The CDR3 sequence is 15 residues long. CDR3 nucleotides: TGTGCCAGCAGCTTCGGACAGGGGGTCTCTCTCGAGCAGTACTTC. This translates into CASSFGQGVSLEQYF.

The table lists this clone with a few counts. The CDR3 bases are TGCGCCAGCAGCTTGGGAGTAGAGACCCAGTACTTC. This translates into CASSLGVETQYF. The genes are TRBV5-1 and TRBJ2-5; D unresolved. CDR3 length: 12 amino acids. The germline V gene has CDR1 SGHRS and CDR2 YFSETQ. The ends were cut back, 0 bases at V and 4 bases at J, with 4 bases in the middle.

V and J are TRBV7-9 and TRBJ2-3; 10 bases line up with TRBD1. The V gene end was trimmed by 5 bases and the J gene end by 0 bases; junction bases not matched to a gene: 8. This CDR3 has 17 residues. Germline V CDR1 and CDR2: SEHNR, FQNEAQ (reference sequence). The CDR3 protein is CASSRGQGSGSTDTQYF. CDR3 DNA: TGTGCCAGCAGCCGGGGACAGGGGTCGGGAAGCACAGATACGCAGTATTTT.

This clone was seen more than once but under ten times. The chain combines TRBV5-1 with TRBJ1-1, with 8 bases fitting TRBD1. The V and J ends lost 0 bases and 11 bases, in that order; junction bases with no gene match: 12. There are 15 residues in the CDR3. CDR1 is SGHRS, CDR2 YFSETQ, per germline. The CDR3 region has the DNA TGCGCCAGCAGCTTGGTAGATCCGGACAGGGATAACGCTTTCTTT. Protein sequence: CASSLVDPDRDNAFF.

V is TRBV4-1 and J is TRBJ1-6; maybe TRBD1 (5 bases). The CDR3 covers 18 residues. In germline, CDR1 is MGHRA, CDR2 YSYEKL. V lost 0 bases to trimming and J lost 4 bases, with 16 bases between them. The chain's CDR3 is CASSQEGTGVAYNSPLHF. In DNA, the CDR3 is TGCGCCAGCAGCCAAGAGGGTACGGGGGTGGCATATAATTCACCCCTCCACTTT.

This rearrangement joins TRBV6-1 to TRBJ2-4; 8 bases are a match to TRBD1. The germline gives CDR1 MNHNS, CDR2 SASEGT. The V and J ends lost 1 base and 8 bases, in that order; junction bases with no gene match: 7. This CDR3 spans 15 amino acids. The CDR3 protein is CASSEGGQGRYIQYF. CDR3 sequence (DNA): TGTGCCAGCAGTGAAGGAGGACAGGGAAGGTACATTCAGTACTTC.

About this clone itself: The junction departs from germline at one end; a sequencing error may be responsible. This chain joins TRBV28 and TRBJ2-1; 12 nucleotides agree with TRBD2. Germline CDR1 reads MDHEN; CDR2 reads SYDVKM. This CDR3 is 15 amino acids long. The CDR3 sequence is CASSPSGTSGSRSLF. In DNA form, the CDR3 reads TGTGCCAGCAGTCCGTCCGGGACTAGCGGGTCCCGGTCTCTCTTC.

The rearrangement links TRBV6-6 to TRBJ2-7, with 12 bases identical to TRBD2. J lost 7 bases, V lost 5 bases, and 12 bases had no gene match. Looked up from germline, CDR1 is MNHNY and CDR2 is SVGAGI (reference sequence). The CDR3 extends over 16 amino acids. CDR3 in amino acids: CASSPRASGGAGEQYF. CDR3 nucleotide sequence: TGTGCCAGCAGTCCCCGTGCTAGCGGGGGGGCGGGGGAGCAGTACTTC.

V gene TRBV5-4 combines with J gene TRBJ2-1; TRBD1 is a possible D gene (5 bases). CDR1 and CDR2 from the germline V gene are SGHNT and YYREEE (reference sequence). This CDR3 comprises 16 residues. The ends were cut back, 4 bases at V and 10 bases at J, with 24 bases in the middle. This CDR3 is CASSARGSGMFGEQFF. As DNA, the CDR3 is TGTGCCAGCAGCGCACGTGGATCAGGGATGTTTGGAGAGCAGTTCTTC.

This clone was found a few times. The chain uses TRBV29-1 and TRBJ2-2, with D possibly TRBD2 on 5 matching bases. Germline CDR1 reads SQVTM; CDR2 reads ANQGSEA. This CDR3 contains 15 residues. V lost 4 bases and J 7 bases, leaving 19 bases between the germline ends. CDR3 DNA: TGCAGCGTTGCCCCGGGGTGGGCGATGGGCGGGGAGCTGTTTTTT. This codes for CSVAPGWAMGGELFF.

V and J are TRBV30 and TRBJ2-3, with D maybe TRBD2 (7 bases). The CDR3 covers 14 residues. With 4 bases removed from V and 2 bases from J, the gap between germline ends came to 13 bases. CDR1 GTSNPN and CDR2 SVGIG come from the germline V gene (reference sequence). The CDR3 sequence: CAWNHGGLTDTQYF. The CDR3 region has the DNA TGTGCCTGGAATCACGGGGGGCTCACAGATACGCAGTATTTT.

This chain uses TRBV13 with TRBJ2-7, with D maybe TRBD1 (6 bases). Germline CDR1 PRHDT, CDR2 FYEKMQ (reference sequence). V was pared by 5 bases and J by 0 bases, with 14 bases between. The CDR3 consists of 15 residues. The CDR3 bases are TGTGCCAGCAGCACCCGACAGGCGTTCTCCTACGAGCAGTACTTC. This sequence encodes CASSTRQAFSYEQYF.

This chain uses TRBV19 with TRBJ2-7, with TRBD1 matching over 7 bases. V gave up 5 bases and J gave up 0 bases; unmatched junction bases: 4. CDR1 and CDR2 (germline): LNHDA, SQIVND (reference sequence). The CDR3 spans 14 residues. The CDR3 protein is CASSPRDSSYEQYF. The CDR3 bases are TGTGCCAGTAGTCCTCGGGACAGCTCCTACGAGCAGTACTTC.

The chain employs TRBV18 and TRBJ1-1, with 8 bases fitting TRBD1. The J segment lost 3 bases and the V segment lost 2 bases, leaving 2 bases of the junction unmatched. The length of the CDR3 is 14 residues. The germline V gene has CDR1 KGHSH and CDR2 LQKENI. CDR3 residues: CASSPTGGDTEAFF. The CDR3 DNA sequence: TGTGCCAGCTCACCAACAGGGGGTGACACTGAAGCTTTCTTT.

This CDR3 reads CASSSDGKETQYF. The CDR3 DNA is TGCGCCAGCAGCTCGGACGGGAAGGAGACCCAGTACTTC. The rearrangement uses TRBV5-1 and TRBJ2-5; possibly TRBD2 for D (5 bases). The CDR3 length is 13 residues. In germline, CDR1 is SGHRS, CDR2 YFSETQ. V was pared by 3 bases and J by 5 bases, with 11 bases between.

V is TRBV6-1 and J is TRBJ2-2, with 9 bases matching TRBD1. The V and J ends lost 9 bases and 5 bases, in that order; junction bases with no gene match: 7. CDR3 length: 14 residues. Looked up from germline, CDR1 is MNHNS and CDR2 is SASEGT. CDR3 bases: TGTGCCAGTTCCCGGGACAGGGAAACCGGGGAGCTGTTTTTT. Protein: CASSRDRETGELFF.

V and J are TRBV27 and TRBJ2-5, with 8 bases identical to TRBD1. Germline V gives CDR1 MNHEY, CDR2 SMNVEV (reference sequence). V was pared by 5 bases and J by 14 bases, with 10 bases of the junction left unmatched. This CDR3 is 12 amino acids long. This chain's CDR3 is CASSRQDREVYF. The DNA for the CDR3 is TGTGCCAGCAGTCGACAGGACAGGGAAGTCTACTTC.

The chain has TRBV18 and TRBJ1-5; 9 bases agree with TRBD1. Germline lookup yields CDR1 KGHSH and CDR2 LQKENI. V lost 2 bases, J lost 6 bases, and 11 bases stayed unmatched. The CDR3 totals 17 residues. For the CDR3, the DNA is TGTGCCAGCTCACCAGGAGTCGGGACAGGGAACAGTCAGCCCCAGCATTTT. The encoded protein is CASSPGVGTGNSQPQHF.